This TCR beta chain was retrieved from a study of T cells after yellow fever vaccination. Findings of the study overall: Boosting was followed by the reappearance of most primary-vaccination clones (roughly 95% CD4, roughly 90% CD8).

Regarding this clonotype: The antigen remains undetermined.

TCRdb recomputed calls from the 5' RACE reads with MiXCR, one row per CDR3 protein. The table has about 330,000 distinct CDR3 sequences, approximately 4% seen once; the top ten hold 20% to 25%. The germline V and J ends were trimmed by 4 bases and 0 bases, with 9 bases remaining between them. CDR1 is LGHDT and CDR2 is YNNKEL in the germline V gene (reference sequence). The CDR3 runs to 14 residues. Sequences were derived from PBMCs, sampled 5 days after the yellow fever booster vaccination. The chain carries TRBV3-1 and TRBJ1-1, with no clear D. This receptor was taken from a man younger than 35 who received the YFV17D yellow fever vaccine. This CDR3 is CASSPPIMNTEAFF. CDR3 nucleotides: TGTGCCAGCAGCCCCCCCATCATGAACACTGAAGCTTTCTTT.